The next 27 T cell receptor beta chains were all read from a single sample in a study of cytomegalovirus exposure and HLA in healthy donors. With 60 Vbeta and 13 Jbeta primers, the PCR was carried out. Method: immunoSEQ multiplex PCR; TCRdb's copy keeps in-frame clones and lacks some. The sample consists of roughly 130,000 clones, around 82% of them appearing once. Sequencing was carried out using PBMCs. The receptors here all came from a boy between 10 and 17 years old in good health and CMV-seronegative.

The CDR3 sequence: CASSQANRANYGYTF. The DNA for the CDR3 is TGCGCCAGCAGCCAAGCTAACAGAGCTAACTATGGCTACACCTTC. The V and J genes are TRBV4-1 and TRBJ1-2, with D unresolved. The germline gives CDR1 MGHRA, CDR2 YSYEKL. The length of the CDR3 is 15 residues. The V end lost 1 base, the J end lost 0 bases, and 9 bases lay between the germline ends.

The chain combines TRBV11-3 with TRBJ1-1; 8 bases fit TRBD1. CDR1 and CDR2 from the germline V gene are SGHNT and YENEEA. The CDR3 runs to 13 residues. V trimming: 4 bases; J trimming: 6 bases; junction bases outside the gene matches: 4. For the CDR3, the DNA is TGTGCCAGCAGCTCGGACAGGGTATCTGAAGCTTTCTTT. Its translation is CASSSDRVSEAFF. Full variable domain (missing parts from reference TRBV11-3 and TRBJ1-1): EAGVVQSPRYKIIEKKQPVAFWCNPISGHNTLYWYLQNLGQGPELLIRYENEEAVDDSQLPKDRFSAERLKGVDSTLKIQPAELGDSAVYLCASSSDRVSEAFFGQGTRLTVV.

The rearrangement joins TRBV9 to TRBJ2-3; a possible D gene is TRBD1 (6 bases). V was shortened by 0 bases and J by 2 bases, with 10 bases between the two germline ends. CDR1 is SGDLS, CDR2 YYNGEE, per germline. This CDR3 comprises 15 residues. CDR3 in DNA: TGTGCCAGCAGCGTAGGTCAGGGGTTCACAGATACGCAGTATTTT. Its protein is CASSVGQGFTDTQYF. Supplemented by reference TRBV9 and TRBJ2-3, the full variable domain reads DSGVTQTPKHLITATGQRVTLRCSPRSGDLSVYWYQQSLDQGLQFLIQYYNGEERAKGNILERFSAQQFPDLHSELNLSSLELGDSALYFCASSVGQGFTDTQYFGPGTRLTVL.

The chain combines TRBV25-1 with TRBJ2-7, with unresolved D. This CDR3 comprises 15 residues. Deletions cut 3 bases from V and 3 bases from J, with 15 bases between. Germline V gene data show CDR1 as MGHDK and CDR2 as SYGVNS. The CDR3 region has the DNA TGTGCCAGCAGTGAGGGTCCTAGAGGAGTCTACGAGCAGTACTTC. It translates to CASSEGPRGVYEQYF.

The rearrangement joins TRBV5-1 to TRBJ2-7, with D maybe TRBD1 (6 bases). V lost 7 bases and J lost 0, with 17 bases in between. CDR1 is SGHRS, CDR2 YFSETQ, per germline. The CDR3 spans 15 residues. CDR3 in amino acids: CASGLEQGRSYEQYF. The CDR3 bases are TGCGCCAGCGGACTCGAACAGGGCCGCTCCTACGAGCAGTACTTC. Using reference TRBV5-1 and TRBJ2-7 for the parts outside the CDR3, the full variable domain is KAGVTQTPRYLIKTRGQQVTLSCSPISGHRSVSWYQQTPGQGLQFLFEYFSETQRNKGNFPGRFSGRQFSNSRSEMNVSTLELGDSALYLCASGLEQGRSYEQYFGPGTRLTVT.

The V and J genes are TRBV5-4 and TRBJ1-3, with D perhaps TRBD1 (6 bases). The CDR3 length is 15 residues. V gave up 4 bases and J gave up 8 bases, with 19 bases separating them. Germline V gene sequence: CDR1 SGHNT, CDR2 YYREEE (reference sequence). The DNA of the CDR3 is TGTGCCAGCAGCGGGGGCACCGGGACGCAGTACACCATATATTTT. Residues: CASSGGTGTQYTIYF. Drawing the rest from reference TRBV5-4 and TRBJ1-3, the complete variable domain is ETGVTQSPTHLIKTRGQQVTLRCSSQSGHNTVSWYQQALGQGPQFIFQYYREEENGRGNFPPRFSGLQFPNYSSELNVNALELDDSALYLCASSGGTGTQYTIYFGEGSWLTVV.

The chain combines TRBV6-6 with TRBJ2-5, with a possible D match to TRBD2 (5 bases). Trimming took 5 bases from V and 5 from J, leaving 12 bases between them. CDR3 length: 13 amino acids. Germline V gene lookup returns CDR1 MNHNY and CDR2 SVGAGI (reference sequence). The DNA of the CDR3 is TGTGCCAGCAGTCCGCGAACGGGGGAGACCCAGTACTTC. The encoded protein is CASSPRTGETQYF.

J is TRBJ1-5 and V is TRBV6-1; 7 positions match TRBD1. V dropped 5 bases and J dropped 9; count of bases not matched to a gene: 4. Germline V gene lookup returns CDR1 MNHNS and CDR2 SASEGT. CDR3 size: 12 residues. CDR3 nucleotides: TGTGCCAGCAGTAGACAGGGACCGCCCCAGCATTTT. This gives the protein CASSRQGPPQHF.

The chain recombines TRBV6-5 with TRBJ1-2; D uncertain. This CDR3 is built from 11 residues. Germline V lookup: CDR1 MNHEY, CDR2 SVGAGI. V lost 7 bases to trimming and J lost 4 bases, with 7 bases between them. This CDR3 reads CASIGAYGYTF. The CDR3 DNA follows: TGTGCCAGCATTGGAGCCTATGGCTACACCTTC.

About this clone: The junction departs from germline at one end; a sequencing error may be responsible. The V and J genes are TRBV11-1 and TRBJ1-1; 7 bases agree with TRBD1. The CDR3 has 14 residues. The V gene's germline CDR1 is SGHAT and CDR2 FQDESV (reference sequence). CDR3 coding DNA: TGTGCCAGCAGGTTAGACAGGGTGAACACTGAAGCTTTCTTT. This translates into CASRLDRVNTEAFF.

The chain has TRBV30 and TRBJ1-1; D is unresolved. The V gene's germline CDR1 is GTSNPN and CDR2 SVGIG (reference sequence). Deletions cut 2 bases from V and 1 base from J, with 8 bases between. CDR3 length: 13 amino acids. CDR3 DNA sequence: TGTGCCTGGAGTTTTGCGGAGAACACTGAAGCTTTCTTT. It translates to CAWSFAENTEAFF.

V and J are TRBV2 and TRBJ2-5, with TRBD2 matching 9 bases. In germline, CDR1 is SNHLY, CDR2 FYNNEI. J lost 5 bases, V lost 6 bases, and 10 bases had no gene match. This CDR3 is built from 15 residues. The CDR3 here is CASRSGTSFGETQYF. In nucleotides, the CDR3 is TGTGCCAGCAGATCCGGGACTAGCTTTGGGGAGACCCAGTACTTC.

The V and J genes are TRBV6-4 and TRBJ2-3, with 7 bases aligning to TRBD2. J lost 6 bases, V lost 2 bases, and 5 bases had no gene match. This CDR3 is 14 amino acids long. CDR1 is MRHNA and CDR2 is SNTAGT in the germline V gene. CDR3 sequence (DNA): TGTGCCAGCAGTGACGGGAGGGATGTGGATACGCAGTATTTT. It codes for CASSDGRDVDTQYF.

The rearrangement uses TRBV25-1 and TRBJ2-1; tentative D call: TRBD2 (7 bases). CDR3 length: 14 amino acids. Germline V gene sequence: CDR1 MGHDK, CDR2 SYGVNS. V lost 2 bases to trimming and J lost 9 bases, with 14 bases between them. CDR3 bases: TGTGCCAGCAGTGAAATGGGGGGGGCGGGTGAGCAGTTCTTC. It specifies CASSEMGGAGEQFF. Supplemented by reference TRBV25-1 and TRBJ2-1, the full variable domain reads EADIYQTPRYLVIGTGKKITLECSQTMGHDKMYWYQQDPGMELHLIHYSYGVNSTEKGDLSSESTVSRIRTEHFPLTLESARPSHTSQYLCASSEMGGAGEQFFGPGTRLTVL.

The chain links TRBV19 to TRBJ1-1; TRBD1 agrees at 8 bases. The V segment lost 6 bases and the J segment 3 bases; nucleotides outside the gene matches: 3. The CDR3 spans 13 residues. Germline lookup yields CDR1 LNHDA and CDR2 SQIVND (reference sequence). CDR3 DNA: TGTGCCAGTAGGCAGGGGGCGGACACTGAAGCTTTCTTT. This translates into CASRQGADTEAFF.

The rearrangement uses TRBV25-1 and TRBJ1-1; TRBD1 agrees at 7 bases. J gave up 9 bases and V 4 bases, and 8 bases lay outside the gene matches. Per germline, CDR1 MGHDK and CDR2 SYGVNS. The CDR3 extends over 13 amino acids. The CDR3 reads CASSVPSTGKAFF. The CDR3 DNA is TGTGCCAGCAGTGTGCCCTCGACAGGGAAAGCTTTCTTT.

V is TRBV7-2 and J is TRBJ2-2; D unclear. V lost 0 bases to trimming and J lost 5 bases, with 7 bases between them. Germline loops: CDR1 SGHTA, CDR2 FQGNSA. The CDR3 covers 14 residues. The CDR3, as DNA: TGTGCCAGCAGCTTAGCCCACAGAACCGGGGAGCTGTTTTTT. As protein: CASSLAHRTGELFF.

The chain combines TRBV6-5 with TRBJ2-3; 7 positions match TRBD2. Germline CDR1 is MNHEY and CDR2 is SVGAGI. CDR3 length: 14 amino acids. The V segment lost 6 bases and the J segment 2 bases; nucleotides outside the gene matches: 5. CDR3 sequence (DNA): TGTGCCAGCAGACTTAGCGGGTACACAGATACGCAGTATTTT. Protein product: CASRLSGYTDTQYF.

The chain joins TRBV5-1 to TRBJ2-5; 9 bases align to TRBD1. Trimming took 2 bases from V and 4 from J; bases not matched to a gene: 6. This CDR3 comprises 15 residues. Germline lookup yields CDR1 SGHRS and CDR2 YFSETQ. In nucleotides, the CDR3 is TGCGCCAGCAGCTTCGCCGGGGGACAGGGAGAGACCCAGTACTTC. It specifies CASSFAGGQGETQYF.

This chain connects TRBV5-4 to TRBJ2-5, with 8 nucleotides matching TRBD1. In germline, CDR1 is SGHNT, CDR2 YYREEE (reference sequence). The CDR3 sequence is 15 residues long. V lost 4 bases and J lost 5; bases outside the gene matches: 10. CDR3 amino acids: CASSLPQGAGETQYF. CDR3 in DNA: TGTGCCAGCAGCCTCCCGCAGGGGGCTGGGGAGACCCAGTACTTC.

The chain recombines TRBV5-8 with TRBJ2-5; D gene uncertain. The CDR3 is made up of 13 amino acids. The V gene lost 5 bases and the J gene lost 5 bases, with 13 bases spanning the gap. The V gene's germline CDR1 is SGHTS and CDR2 YDEGEE. CDR3: CASSFRSGETQYF. In DNA form, the CDR3 reads TGTGCCAGCAGTTTCCGTTCCGGGGAGACCCAGTACTTC.

The chain carries TRBV9 and TRBJ2-5, with a tentative D call TRBD2 (6 bases). The CDR3 length is 16 residues. V was pared by 1 base and J by 3 bases, with 16 bases between. From germline, CDR1 is SGDLS and CDR2 YYNGEE. The CDR3 sequence: CASSVHQATSKETQYF. The CDR3 DNA sequence: TGTGCCAGCAGCGTACACCAAGCGACTAGTAAAGAGACCCAGTACTTC.

This clone showed up just a few times. The rearrangement joins TRBV7-9 to TRBJ1-5; TRBD1 matches 7 bases. CDR1 is SEHNR and CDR2 is FQNEAQ in the germline V gene (reference sequence). The V gene end was trimmed by 1 base and the J gene end by 5 bases; junction bases not matched to a gene: 5. The CDR3 sequence is 15 residues long. The CDR3, as DNA: TGTGCCAGCAGCTTAGGACAGGGAAAAGATCAGCCCCAGCATTTT. This encodes CASSLGQGKDQPQHF.

V usage is TRBV30 and J usage is TRBJ2-1, with 7 bases identical to TRBD1. The junction had 3 bases not matched to a gene; V was cut back by 0 bases and J by 4 bases. Germline lookup yields CDR1 GTSNPN and CDR2 SVGIG (reference sequence). There are 14 residues in the CDR3. The CDR3 is CAWSVGTVYNEQFF. CDR3 DNA: TGTGCCTGGAGTGTCGGGACAGTATACAATGAGCAGTTCTTC.

V is TRBV19 and J is TRBJ2-7; perhaps TRBD2 as D (6 bases). CDR3 length: 18 residues. V was cut by 3 bases and J by 0 bases, with 21 bases left in between. Germline CDR1 and CDR2: LNHDA and SQIVND (reference sequence). For the CDR3, the DNA is TGTGCCAGTAGTATCGGTTGGGGGACTTCCTCCTACTCCTACGAGCAGTACTTC. Translated, it gives CASSIGWGTSSYSYEQYF.

This clone has a single count. J is TRBJ2-6 and V is TRBV10-3; the D gene is possibly TRBD2 (6 bases). V dropped 3 bases and J dropped 1 base, with 13 bases sitting between them. Germline V gives CDR1 ENHRY, CDR2 SYGVKD. The length of the CDR3 is 17 residues. The CDR3 spells CAISDGGITSGANVLTF. The CDR3 nucleotides read TGTGCCATCAGTGATGGCGGGATAACGTCTGGGGCCAACGTCCTGACTTTC.

The chain uses TRBV5-6 and TRBJ2-3; D is unresolved. The V end lost 0 bases, the J end lost 6 bases, and 5 bases lay between the germline ends. Germline CDR1 reads SGHDT; CDR2 reads YYEEEE. This CDR3 has 12 residues. DNA of the CDR3: TGTGCCAGCAGCTTGGGAGCCGATACGCAGTATTTT. Translation gives CASSLGADTQYF.